The clone carrying this TCR beta chain has ten or more counts. Stable Graves' hyperthyroidism meant no ophthalmopathy progression within 18 months. Cells are PBMCs isolated from approximately 9.2 ml of fresh blood. This sample is part of a study of T cells in Graves' hyperthyroidism and ophthalmopathy. V dropped 2 bases and J dropped 2; count of bases not matched to a gene: 3. This CDR3 contains 16 residues. Germline V gene data show CDR1 as MDHEN and CDR2 as SYDVKM. What was amplified from RNA transcripts were TCR beta CDR3 regions. TCR CDR3 regions were first amplified by RT-PCR with HTBI primers. A single record per CDR3 protein comes from TCRdb applying MiXCR to the multiplex PCR reads. Among about 620,000 distinct CDR3 sequences listed, roughly 16% were seen once.

The TCR comes from a woman between 25 and 40 years old with Graves' hyperthyroidism. Input material: blood. The V call is TRBV28, the J call TRBJ2-1, with 10 bases lining up with TRBD2. CDR3 loop: CASSLPGLATYNEQFF. CDR3 coding DNA: TGTGCCAGCAGTTTACCGGGACTAGCGACCTACAATGAGCAGTTCTTC.